This T cell receptor (beta chain) was sequenced for a study of blood T cell repertoires in COVID-19 (dated by TCRdb to 2020 to 2021). Notes on the research overall: Samples from collaborators originated in the United States, Italy and Spain and spanned both the acute and convalescent phases of COVID-19. The samples were drawn from two sources: the first 160 participants of the ongoing ImmuneRACE study, and 1,000 to 1,500 subjects contributed by 6 global collaborators. The sample metadata nearly always contained a de-identified subject ID, COVID-19 status, age in years and sex. Where available, HLA class I and class II types were taken from metadata supplied by the sample provider and were not determined by assay-based typing. The repertoires were made available in a free public database intended to serve as a resource for research on the immune response to SARS-CoV-2. The prospective study material was composed of cDNA or gDNA derived from T cells, B-cell-depleted T cells, or PBMCs. Subjects who had been exposed to COVID-19, were actively infected with it, or had recovered from it provided the deeply sampled blood TCRbeta repertoires that made up the dataset.

A single count supports this clone. The antigen this receptor binds is unknown. It has no much larger one-base neighbor in the sample; base qualities were not kept. Summary of the overall study and its limitations: The amount of clinical and demographic metadata varied by source and participant and was provided uncurated.

TCRbeta CDR3 regions were amplified from genomic DNA by means of the immunoSEQ Assay, a bias-controlled multiplex PCR. As for the authors' bioinformatics: The number of nucleated cells in each sample was estimated from the amplification of reference gene primers within the assay. To quantify the absolute abundance of each unique TCRbeta CDR3 rearrangement, sequence reads were collapsed and filtered. Productive Simpson clonality was computed per sample as the square root of Simpson's diversity index over productive rearrangements. The immuneACCESS repertoire file appears here via TCRdb, limited to in-frame rearrangements. These files lack a portion of the clones; in checked studies, under half of the deficit traces to unresolved V genes, and the cause of the others is not known. V, J and clone size derive from that table, while D and trimming were established from the DNA sequence. Here the sample has a few hundred thousand clones; 80% to 90% occur a single time. The biggest ten clones account for 6.2% of the sample.

Including cysteine and phenylalanine, the CDR3 has 14 amino acids. Left in the record is the CDR3 DNA by itself, 42 bases read in frame from the first base. Between the V and J ends, shortened by 2 bases and 4 bases respectively, the junction contains 11 bases. CDR1 and CDR2, looked up from the germline V gene, are KGHSH and LQKENI. The collaborating institutions used their own protocols to collect whole blood in K2EDTA tubes. For TCRbeta analysis, collaborators shipped samples as frozen whole blood, isolated PBMCs, or DNA extracted from either of those sample types. The clonotype comes from a man between 60 and 75 years old with acute or convalescent COVID-19. Specimen: peripheral blood. The chain joins TRBV18 to TRBJ1-1; no confident D gene assignment can be made. Here is the DNA: TGTGCCAGCTCACCAAACGGGGATACCACTGAAGCTTTCTTT. The encoded protein is CASSPNGDTTEAFF.